The 24 T cell receptor beta chains listed next were all sequenced from one sample in a study of CD8 T cells in Susac syndrome. The RNA input was roughly 0.45 to 1 ug, and it was reverse transcribed with random hexamers. MiXCR, applied by TCRdb to the immunoSEQ multiplex PCR reads, yields one record per CDR3 protein. The data contain some 120,000 distinct CDR3 sequences, around 95% of them singletons. What was sequenced was CD8+ T cells from PBMCs. Receptors originate from a human donor with Susac syndrome.

The chain employs TRBV15 and TRBJ2-5; D is undetermined. CDR1 is LNHNV, CDR2 YYDKDF, per germline (reference sequence). This CDR3 comprises 11 residues. V shed 3 bases and J shed 2 bases, with 1 base lying between them. CDR3 sequence reads: CATSSQETQYF. CDR3 DNA: TGTGCCACCAGCAGTCAAGAGACCCAGTACTTC.

V is TRBV7-9 and J is TRBJ1-1, with 8 bases lining up with TRBD1. The CDR3 extends over 15 amino acids. Germline V CDR1 and CDR2: SEHNR, FQNEAQ (reference sequence). V dropped 5 bases and J dropped 5; count of bases not matched to a gene: 10. The CDR3 DNA reads TGTGCCAGCAGCAGTCAGGGGGCGTGGGGAACTGAAGCTTTCTTT. It yields the protein CASSSQGAWGTEAFF.

The rearrangement uses TRBV9 and TRBJ2-7, with D possibly being TRBD2 (6 bases). The V gene lost 3 bases and the J gene lost 1 base, with 14 bases spanning the gap. The CDR3 spans 15 residues. Per germline, CDR1 SGDLS and CDR2 YYNGEE. The CDR3 nucleotides read TGTGCCAGCAGCGGGGGAGCTAGCGCTTCCTACGAGCAGTACTTC. Translated: CASSGGASASYEQYF.

The V and J genes are TRBV20-1 and TRBJ2-1; a possible D gene is TRBD1 (5 bases). The V gene's germline CDR1 is DFQATT and CDR2 SNEGSKA (reference sequence). The V end lost 8 bases, the J end lost 6 bases, and 20 bases lay between the germline ends. The CDR3 loop spans 14 amino acids. In DNA form, the CDR3 reads TGCAGTCGAGAAGGGCAGAACAGGCCCAATGAGCAGTTCTTC. Translated: CSREGQNRPNEQFF.

The chain joins TRBV6-5 to TRBJ2-5; 7 nucleotides align to TRBD2. This CDR3 has 14 residues. The J segment lost 4 bases and the V segment lost 5 bases, leaving 7 bases of the junction unmatched. The V gene's germline CDR1 is MNHEY and CDR2 SVGAGI. Here the CDR3 DNA reads TGTGCCAGCAGTCCCAGTGCGGGAGCAGAGACCCAGTACTTC. The encoded protein is CASSPSAGAETQYF.

The chain employs TRBV30 and TRBJ2-1; a weak D match, TRBD2 (6 bases). CDR3 size: 17 residues. The V end was cut by 1 base, the J end by 0 bases, with 16 bases between. Germline V gene sequence: CDR1 GTSNPN, CDR2 SVGIG (reference sequence). In nucleotides, the CDR3 is TGTGCCTGGAGTGCCGGTGGGGGGTTGAGCTCCTACAATGAGCAGTTCTTC. Protein product: CAWSAGGGLSSYNEQFF.

This clonotype was seen once. J is TRBJ1-2 and V is TRBV7-6; possibly TRBD1 for D (5 bases). The germline gives CDR1 SGHVS, CDR2 FNYEAQ. This CDR3 comprises 16 residues. Between the trimmed V and J ends, which lost 2 bases and 5 bases, there was a span of 18 bases. The CDR3 reads CASSLMPLTGEYGYTF. The CDR3 DNA reads as TGTGCCAGCAGCTTAATGCCCCTAACGGGGGAATATGGCTACACCTTC.

CDR3 in amino acids: CASSEESGQGSTEAFF. In DNA form, the CDR3 reads TGTGCCAGCAGTGAAGAGTCGGGACAGGGCTCCACTGAAGCTTTCTTT. The chain couples TRBV6-1 to TRBJ1-1, with TRBD1 matching 9 bases. Germline CDR1 is MNHNS and CDR2 is SASEGT. The CDR3 totals 16 residues. J lost 4 bases, V lost 1 base, and 7 bases had no gene match.

The rearrangement links TRBV6-2 or TRBV6-3 to TRBJ2-1; D possibly corresponds to TRBD2 (5 bases). The CDR3 sequence is 15 residues long. Trimming removed 2 bases from V and 6 bases from J, with 14 bases in between. Germline V gene sequence: CDR1 MNHEY, CDR2 SVGEGT. The CDR3 spells CASSYGSSFGNEQFF. The CDR3, as DNA: TGTGCCAGCAGTTACGGGTCTAGCTTTGGCAATGAGCAGTTCTTC.

This clonotype was counted between two and nine times. The genes are TRBV9 and TRBJ2-7, with D possibly matching TRBD1 (6 bases). CDR1 and CDR2 (germline): SGDLS, YYNGEE. This CDR3 region has 12 residues. Trimming stripped 4 bases from V and 5 bases from J, with 10 bases between. CDR3 amino acids: CASSTGSNEQYF. The CDR3, as DNA: TGTGCCAGCAGCACAGGGAGTAACGAGCAGTACTTC.

V and J are TRBV24-1 and TRBJ1-5; D is ambiguous. V gave up 0 bases and J gave up 7 bases, with 9 bases separating them. The germline gives CDR1 KGHDR, CDR2 SFDVKD. CDR3 length: 14 amino acids. CDR3 nucleotides: TGTGCCACCAGTGATTTGGGACCCCGCCAGCCCCAGCATTTT. The encoded protein is CATSDLGPRQPQHF.

V gene TRBV7-9 combines with J gene TRBJ2-2; no reliable D call. There are 15 residues in the CDR3. V dropped 1 base and J dropped 4 bases, with 10 bases sitting between them. Germline V gene lookup returns CDR1 SEHNR and CDR2 FQNEAQ (reference sequence). The CDR3 sequence is CASSLEGFSTGELFF. CDR3 DNA sequence: TGTGCCAGCAGCTTAGAAGGGTTCTCCACCGGGGAGCTGTTTTTT.

The V gene is TRBV7-8, the J gene TRBJ1-2; unclear D gene. The germline gives CDR1 SGHVS, CDR2 FQNEAQ. This CDR3 spans 11 amino acids. V was shortened by 5 bases and J by 8 bases, with 9 bases between the two germline ends. CDR3 sequence reads: CASSAGGGYTF. The CDR3 coding sequence is TGTGCCAGCAGCGCCGGTGGAGGCTACACCTTC.

The rearrangement uses TRBV9 and TRBJ2-1; D is possibly TRBD2 (5 bases). Trimming shortened V by 0 bases and J by 7 bases, and 14 bases separated the two germline ends. CDR3 length: 15 residues. Germline values: CDR1 SGDLS, CDR2 YYNGEE. CDR3 in DNA: TGTGCCAGCAGCGTAGAAGAGGGCCCGAGGAATGAGCAGTTCTTC. Amino acids: CASSVEEGPRNEQFF.

The chain couples TRBV12-3 or TRBV12-4 to TRBJ2-3, with D perhaps TRBD2 (5 bases). The CDR3 length is 16 residues. The V end lost 1 base, the J end lost 5 bases, and 16 bases lay between the germline ends. The CDR3 sequence: CASSLVSGVLEDTQYF. The CDR3 DNA reads TGTGCCAGCAGTTTAGTCAGCGGCGTCTTGGAAGATACGCAGTATTTT.

The V gene is TRBV6-4, the J gene TRBJ1-1; 8 bases align to TRBD1. The CDR3 has 13 residues. In germline, CDR1 is MRHNA, CDR2 SNTAGT. Trimming cost V 0 bases and J 13 bases; bases outside gene matches: 7. The CDR3 coding sequence is TGTGCCAGCAGTGACTCCGAGACAGGGGCAGTTTTCTTT. Residues: CASSDSETGAVFF.

This chain uses TRBV27 with TRBJ2-1, with 12 bases lining up with TRBD2. The junction had 5 bases not matched to a gene; V was cut back by 0 bases and J by 5 bases. The CDR3 is 17 residues long. CDR1 is MNHEY and CDR2 is SMNVEV in the germline V gene (reference sequence). As DNA, the CDR3 is TGTGCCAGCAGTTTATCGATACTAGCGGGGGGTAACAATGAGCAGTTCTTC. Translated, it gives CASSLSILAGGNNEQFF.

This clonotype is a singleton in its sample. This chain connects TRBV30 to TRBJ1-2, with D hard to call. The germline gives CDR1 GTSNPN, CDR2 SVGIG (reference sequence). The CDR3 has 14 amino acids. V was pared by 2 bases and J by 7 bases, with 17 bases between. The CDR3 reads CAWSPRGSEIGYTF. CDR3 DNA sequence: TGTGCCTGGAGTCCCCGGGGATCTGAAATTGGCTACACCTTC.

The CDR3 spells CASSYPGSSYNEQFF. The CDR3 nucleotides read TGTGCCAGCAGTTACCCCGGGAGCTCCTACAATGAGCAGTTCTTC. J is TRBJ2-1 and V is TRBV6-5; TRBD2 is a possible D gene (6 bases). Trimming removed 2 bases from V and 0 bases from J, with 8 bases in between. The CDR3 is 15 residues long. Germline V lookup: CDR1 MNHEY, CDR2 SVGAGI.

The genes are TRBV20-1 and TRBJ1-1; D unclear. The CDR3 extends over 12 amino acids. Germline loops: CDR1 DFQATT, CDR2 SNEGSKA (reference sequence). With 7 bases removed from V and 0 bases from J, the gap between germline ends came to 9 bases. The CDR3 coding sequence is TGCAGTGGACGGCGAATGAACACTGAAGCTTTCTTT. Its translation: CSGRRMNTEAFF.

The rearrangement links TRBV20-1 to TRBJ2-1, with unresolved D. V was cut by 3 bases and J by 1 base, with 7 bases left in between. The CDR3 spans 13 residues. Germline lookup yields CDR1 DFQATT and CDR2 SNEGSKA (reference sequence). DNA for the CDR3: TGCAGTGCTAGCGTGACTTCCTACAATGAGCAGTTCTTC. Residues: CSASVTSYNEQFF.

As DNA, the CDR3 is TGTGCCAGCAGCCTAAGCGCCACCTACAATGAGCAGTTCTTC. It yields the protein CASSLSATYNEQFF. The J gene is TRBJ2-1, the V gene TRBV5-6; D gene uncertain. This CDR3 region has 14 residues. V lost 4 bases and J 2 bases, leaving 10 bases between the germline ends. The germline V gene has CDR1 SGHDT and CDR2 YYEEEE. The full variable domain, its missing parts supplied by reference TRBV5-6 and TRBJ2-1, is DAGVTQSPTHLIKTRGQQVTLRCSPKSGHDTVSWYQQALGQGPQFIFQYYEEEERQRGNFPDRFSGHQFPNYSSELNVNALLLGDSALYLCASSLSATYNEQFFGPGTRLTVL.

The rearrangement links TRBV27 to TRBJ2-1; no firm D call. V lost 5 bases and J 0 bases, leaving 11 bases between the germline ends. Looked up from germline, CDR1 is MNHEY and CDR2 is SMNVEV (reference sequence). The CDR3 sequence is 15 residues long. CDR3 sequence: CASSTQPGSYNEQFF. The CDR3 region has the DNA TGTGCCAGCAGTACCCAGCCGGGCTCCTACAATGAGCAGTTCTTC.

The CDR3 region is CATSIPTVTGELFF. CDR3 in DNA: TGTGCCACCAGCATCCCGACAGTTACCGGGGAGCTGTTTTTT. The chain has TRBV15 and TRBJ2-2; the D gene is possibly TRBD1 (5 bases). The CDR3 is 14 amino acids. Trimming took 4 bases from V and 5 from J, leaving 11 bases between them. Looked up from germline, CDR1 is LNHNV and CDR2 is YYDKDF (reference sequence).